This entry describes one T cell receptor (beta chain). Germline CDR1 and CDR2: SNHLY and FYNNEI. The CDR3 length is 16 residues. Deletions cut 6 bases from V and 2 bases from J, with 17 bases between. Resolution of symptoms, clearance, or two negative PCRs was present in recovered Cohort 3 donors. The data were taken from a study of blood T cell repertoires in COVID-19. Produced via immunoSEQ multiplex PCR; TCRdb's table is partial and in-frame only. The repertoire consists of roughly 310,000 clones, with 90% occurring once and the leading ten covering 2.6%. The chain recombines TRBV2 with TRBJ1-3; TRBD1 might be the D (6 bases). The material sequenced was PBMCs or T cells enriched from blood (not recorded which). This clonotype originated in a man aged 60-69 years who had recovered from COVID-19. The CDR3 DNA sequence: TGTGCCAGCAGCCGCGAACAGGGTTTGGCTGGAAACACCATATATTTT. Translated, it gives CASSREQGLAGNTIYF.